Listed below are T cell receptor beta chains from one sample, sequenced in a study of T cell responses to AZD1222 COVID-19 vaccine. Here immunoSEQ multiplex PCR was the method, and the copy in TCRdb shows in-frame clones only, minus some. The sample shows about 130,000 clones, just under 95% of them seen only once. Material: peripheral blood, obtained 28 days after the second AZD1222 dose. Receptor source: an adult who received the AZD1222 COVID-19 vaccine. CDR3s include the opening cysteine and the closing phenylalanine or tryptophan.

j_gene,v_gene,CDR3aa
TRBJ1-5,TRBV9,CASSAGTVDQPQHF
TRBJ1-6,TRBV2,CASSEWQGYNSPLHF
TRBJ1-2,TRBV6-5,CASSYSSSTSTGYTF
TRBJ1-1,TRBV19,CASQNNAGHTEAFF
TRBJ1-3,TRBV6-5,CASSYSIGRDRNTIYF
TRBJ2-1,TRBV5-1,CASSPSYNEQFF
TRBJ2-7,TRBV9,CASSNPPGEQYF
TRBJ1-5,TRBV19,CASSSGKYSNQPQHF
TRBJ2-2,TRBV24-1,CATSPHFRNTGELFF
TRBJ2-7,TRBV14,CASSQITRRDTYEQYF
TRBJ1-4,TRBV6-5,CASRYPTNEKLFF
TRBJ2-1,TRBV24-1,CATSDPSGRFHEQFF
TRBJ1-2,TRBV28,CASSPGRLDYGYTF
TRBJ2-1,TRBV24-1,CATSDLGGTLTYNEQFF
TRBJ2-5,TRBV9,CASSARGLAGVETQYF
TRBJ2-1,TRBV4-2,CASSQFTLAGGRTEQFF
TRBJ2-6,TRBV7-2,CASSSGPGVGANVLTF
TRBJ2-3,TRBV5-1,CASSPGQGAADTQYF
TRBJ1-1,TRBV19,CASSTTGDTEAFF
TRBJ1-1,TRBV11-2,CASSLGGFEAFF
TRBJ1-5,TRBV19,CASSTKDRSNQPQHF
TRBJ1-1,TRBV7-8,CASSPLVGHHTEAFF
TRBJ1-1,TRBV5-5,CASSLAGGGTEAFF
TRBJ2-1,TRBV30,CAWSVGGPQEQFF
TRBJ1-2,TRBV10-3,CAIKAENAYGYTF
TRBJ1-4,TRBV7-9,CASSPGQGREKLFF
TRBJ1-6,TRBV7-9,CASSLAQGTGTSPLHF
TRBJ2-7,TRBV5-1,CASSLAGTAAYEQYF
TRBJ1-4,TRBV5-1,CASSLEGDNEKLFF
TRBJ2-7,TRBV9,CASSVAPLAGTAYEQYF
TRBJ1-6,TRBV21-1,CASSSTATVGSPLHF
TRBJ1-2,TRBV9,CASSTGAANYGYTF
TRBJ2-5,TRBV5-3,CARTAGTGKETQYF
TRBJ1-2,TRBV29-1,CSVEEGGDGYTF
TRBJ2-2,TRBV6-2/TRBV6-3,CASSYPKTRLLSGELFF
TRBJ2-7,TRBV18,CASSRSGQGYEQYF
TRBJ2-7,TRBV10-3,CAILDSQSSYEQYF
TRBJ1-2,TRBV5-1,CASSLGTGFRGYTF
TRBJ2-1,TRBV10-3,CATGTSGYNEQFF
TRBJ1-1,TRBV7-9,CASSGQIDTEAFF
TRBJ1-4,TRBV15,CATSGQTNEKLFF
TRBJ1-4,TRBV7-9,CASSLSRTGGGGEKLFF
TRBJ1-2,TRBV20-1,CSATQVRGYTF
TRBJ1-6,TRBV3-1/TRBV3-2,CASSGWGGSRNSPLHF
TRBJ2-7,TRBV7-8,CASSLGAYYEQYF
TRBJ2-7,TRBV6-1,CASSEAPGYFYEQYF
TRBJ1-4,TRBV14,CASSQVVGQGVRGLFF
TRBJ2-7,TRBV6-2/TRBV6-3,CASSRLAGASAQYEQYF
TRBJ1-4,TRBV11-3,CASSLGGEKLFF
TRBJ1-2,TRBV29-1,CSVGESYGYTF
.,TRBV28,CASSFSAGGRELFF